This T cell receptor (beta chain) was identified during a study of T cell responses to AZD1222 COVID-19 vaccine. Findings and caveats of the study: Clonal diversity was possibly underestimated, and white British individuals and females predominated among donors. Across spike, vaccine-associated CD4 TCRs were found, dominant at 160-218 and 743-854. Spike-specific TCR breadth and depth were elevated following two AZD1222 doses. Every sample of the repertoires postdated the peak T cell response.

Details on this clone: Its antigen is undetermined.

The V and J ends lost 5 bases and 3 bases respectively, with 17 bases between them. The CDR3 consists of 16 residues. Germline values: CDR1 KGHSH, CDR2 LQKENI. Profiling relied on immunoSEQ multiplex PCR, and the TCRdb table lists in-frame clones only, not all of them. The sample includes about 120,000 clones, less than 95% of them seen just once. The source of this sequence is an adult in good health. J is TRBJ1-5 and V is TRBV18, with D tentatively TRBD1 (5 bases). The sample was peripheral blood, taken on day 0 of AZD1222 vaccination. The CDR3 DNA is TGTGCCAGCTCAAGAACGGGACGAGGATTCAATCAGCCCCAGCATTTT. Amino acids: CASSRTGRGFNQPQHF. Full variable domain (missing parts from reference TRBV18 and TRBJ1-5): NAGVMQNPRHLVRRRGQEARLRCSPMKGHSHVYWYRQLPEEGLKFMVYLQKENIIDESGMPKERFSAEFPKEGPSILRIQQVVRGDSAAYFCASSRTGRGFNQPQHFGDGTRLSIL.